These 7 T cell receptor beta chains were all obtained from the same sample, sequenced in a study of blood T cell repertoires in COVID-19. Profiling relied on immunoSEQ multiplex PCR, and the TCRdb table lists in-frame clones only, not all of them. The repertoire consists of tens of thousands of clones, with approximately 86% occurring once and the leading ten covering approximately 8.7%. Sequencing was carried out using peripheral blood. The origin of the receptors is an older woman with acute or convalescent COVID-19.

The chain carries TRBV5-4 and TRBJ1-1, with D maybe TRBD1 (6 bases). The CDR3 runs 14 residues. The V gene lost 3 bases and the J gene lost 4 bases, with 13 bases spanning the gap. Germline CDR1 reads SGHNT; CDR2 reads YYREEE (reference sequence). CDR3 region: CASSSATGLTEAFF. In DNA, the CDR3 is TGTGCCAGCAGCTCGGCGACAGGCCTCACTGAAGCTTTCTTT.

V gene TRBV6-5 combines with J gene TRBJ1-2; weak D call: TRBD1 (5 bases). With 0 bases removed from V and 8 bases from J, the gap between germline ends came to 16 bases. The CDR3 contains 15 residues. CDR1 is MNHEY and CDR2 is SVGAGI in the germline V gene. In DNA, the CDR3 is TGTGCCAGCAGTTACTCAGGATCCCCCGGGGGGGGCTACACCTTC. It codes for CASSYSGSPGGGYTF.

V usage is TRBV10-1 and J usage is TRBJ1-2, with 7 bases fitting TRBD1. CDR1 and CDR2 from the germline V gene are WNHNN and SYGVQD (reference sequence). The CDR3 spans 15 residues. The J segment lost 4 bases and the V segment lost 3 bases, leaving 8 bases of the junction unmatched. The CDR3 sequence: CASSEYRQGGYGYTF. DNA of the CDR3: TGCGCCAGCAGTGAATACAGACAGGGCGGCTATGGCTACACCTTC.

The gene calls are TRBV10-3 and TRBJ2-1, with 10 bases aligning to TRBD2. CDR1 and CDR2 from the germline V gene are ENHRY and SYGVKD. The CDR3 is 18 residues long. V lost 7 bases, J lost 4 bases, and 16 bases stayed unmatched. Written as DNA, the CDR3 is TGTGCCATCAATCCGTCTGGGGGGAGCGGGAGGGGGTACAATGAGCAGTTCTTC. It yields the protein CAINPSGGSGRGYNEQFF.

The chain combines TRBV6-5 with TRBJ1-1, with no clear D. The CDR3 totals 14 residues. V was shortened by 7 bases and J by 6 bases, with 18 bases between the two germline ends. The V gene's germline CDR1 is MNHEY and CDR2 SVGAGI. The DNA of the CDR3 is TGTGCCAGCACTCCAGAGAGGGTTTTCCCTGAAGCTTTCTTT. It encodes CASTPERVFPEAFF.

The chain has TRBV27 and TRBJ2-3; D not resolved. Trimming shortened V by 2 bases and J by 6 bases, and 12 bases separated the two germline ends. The CDR3 totals 14 residues. Germline CDR1 MNHEY, CDR2 SMNVEV (reference sequence). The CDR3 DNA reads as TGTGCCAGCAGTTTAACCGTCGAGAGGGATACGCAGTATTTT. This codes for CASSLTVERDTQYF.

The chain has TRBV6-6 and TRBJ2-7, with D maybe TRBD2 (6 bases). This CDR3 is 13 amino acids long. Trimming left V 7 bases short and J 2 bases short, with 12 bases between. Germline CDR1 MNHNY, CDR2 SVGAGI (reference sequence). CDR3 coding DNA: TGTGCCAGCAATCCGGGGGTGACCTACGAGCAGTACTTC. Amino acid sequence: CASNPGVTYEQYF.